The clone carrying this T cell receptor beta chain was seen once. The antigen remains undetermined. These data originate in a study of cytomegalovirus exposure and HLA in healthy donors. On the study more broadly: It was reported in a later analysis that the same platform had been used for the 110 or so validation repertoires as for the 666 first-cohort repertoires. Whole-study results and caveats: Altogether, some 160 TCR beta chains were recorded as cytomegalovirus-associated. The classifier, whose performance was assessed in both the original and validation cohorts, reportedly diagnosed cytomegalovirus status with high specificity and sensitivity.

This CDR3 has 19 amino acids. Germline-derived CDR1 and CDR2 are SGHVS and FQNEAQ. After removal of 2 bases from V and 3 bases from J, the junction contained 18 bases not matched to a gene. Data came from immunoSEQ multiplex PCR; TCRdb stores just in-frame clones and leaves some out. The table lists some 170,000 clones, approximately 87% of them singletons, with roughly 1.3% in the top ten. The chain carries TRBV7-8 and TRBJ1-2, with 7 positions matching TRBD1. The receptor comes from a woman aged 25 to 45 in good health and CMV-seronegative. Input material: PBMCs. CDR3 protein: CASSLSKGQTIATDYGYTF. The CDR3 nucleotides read TGTGCCAGCAGCTTAAGTAAGGGACAGACAATAGCTACCGACTATGGCTACACCTTC.